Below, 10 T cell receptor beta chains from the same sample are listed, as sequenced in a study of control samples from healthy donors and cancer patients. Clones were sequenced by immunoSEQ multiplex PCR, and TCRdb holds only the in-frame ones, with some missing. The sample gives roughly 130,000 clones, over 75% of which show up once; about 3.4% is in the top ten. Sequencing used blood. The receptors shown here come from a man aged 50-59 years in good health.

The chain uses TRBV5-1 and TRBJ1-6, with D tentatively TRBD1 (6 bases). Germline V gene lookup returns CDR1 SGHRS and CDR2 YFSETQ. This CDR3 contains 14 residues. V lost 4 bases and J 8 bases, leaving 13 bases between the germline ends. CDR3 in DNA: TGCGCCAGCAGCCTCGGGACAAAGGATTCACCCCTCCACTTT. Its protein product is CASSLGTKDSPLHF.

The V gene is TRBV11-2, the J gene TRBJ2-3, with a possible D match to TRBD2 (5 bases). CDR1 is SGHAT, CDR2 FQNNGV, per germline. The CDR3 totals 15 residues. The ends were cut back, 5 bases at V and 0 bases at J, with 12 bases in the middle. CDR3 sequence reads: CASSLRTVSTDTQYF. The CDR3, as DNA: TGTGCCAGCAGCCTCCGGACTGTCAGCACAGATACGCAGTATTTT.

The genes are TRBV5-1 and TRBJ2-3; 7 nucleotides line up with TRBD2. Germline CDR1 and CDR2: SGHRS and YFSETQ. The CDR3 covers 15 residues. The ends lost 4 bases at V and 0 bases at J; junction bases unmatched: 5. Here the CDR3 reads CASSPGLQSTDTQYF. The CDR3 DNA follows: TGCGCCAGCAGCCCGGGACTACAGAGCACAGATACGCAGTATTTT.

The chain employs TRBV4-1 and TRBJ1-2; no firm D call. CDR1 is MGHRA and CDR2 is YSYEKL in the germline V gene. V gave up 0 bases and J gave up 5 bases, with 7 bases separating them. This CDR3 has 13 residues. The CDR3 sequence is CASSQDGLYGYTF. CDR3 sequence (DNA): TGCGCCAGCAGCCAAGATGGGTTATATGGCTACACCTTC.

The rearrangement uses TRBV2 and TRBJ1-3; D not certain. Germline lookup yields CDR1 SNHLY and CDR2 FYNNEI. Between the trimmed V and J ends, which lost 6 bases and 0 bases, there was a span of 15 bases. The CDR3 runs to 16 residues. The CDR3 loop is CASSRMHRYSGNTIYF. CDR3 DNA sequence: TGTGCCAGCAGCAGGATGCATAGGTACTCTGGAAACACCATATATTTT. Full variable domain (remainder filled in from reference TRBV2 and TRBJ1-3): EPEVTQTPSHQVTQMGQEVILRCVPISNHLYFYWYRQILGQKVEFLVSFYNNEISEKSEIFDDQFSVERPDGSNFTLKIRSTKLEDSAMYFCASSRMHRYSGNTIYFGEGSWLTVV.

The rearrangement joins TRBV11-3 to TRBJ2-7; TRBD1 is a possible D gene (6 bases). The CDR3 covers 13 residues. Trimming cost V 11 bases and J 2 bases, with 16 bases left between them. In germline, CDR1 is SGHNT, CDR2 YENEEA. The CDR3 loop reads CASGAAEPYEQYF. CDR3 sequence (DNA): TGTGCCTCAGGGGCGGCCGAACCCTACGAGCAGTACTTC.

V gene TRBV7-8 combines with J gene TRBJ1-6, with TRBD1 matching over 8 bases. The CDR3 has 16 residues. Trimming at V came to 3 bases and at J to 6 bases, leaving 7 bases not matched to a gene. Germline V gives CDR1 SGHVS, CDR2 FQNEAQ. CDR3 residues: CASSLNTDRGNSPLHF. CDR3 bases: TGTGCCAGCAGCTTGAATACTGACAGGGGTAATTCACCCCTCCACTTT.

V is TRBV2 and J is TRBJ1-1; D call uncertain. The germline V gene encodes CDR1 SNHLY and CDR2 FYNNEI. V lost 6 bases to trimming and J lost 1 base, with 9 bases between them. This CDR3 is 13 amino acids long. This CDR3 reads CASSLRENTEAFF. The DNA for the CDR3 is TGTGCCAGCAGCCTGAGGGAGAACACTGAAGCTTTCTTT.

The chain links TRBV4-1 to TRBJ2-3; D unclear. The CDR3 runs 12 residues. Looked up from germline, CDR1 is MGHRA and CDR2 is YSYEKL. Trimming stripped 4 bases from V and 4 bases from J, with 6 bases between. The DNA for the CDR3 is TGCGCCAGCAGCCCCCAGGCAGATACGCAGTATTTT. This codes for CASSPQADTQYF.

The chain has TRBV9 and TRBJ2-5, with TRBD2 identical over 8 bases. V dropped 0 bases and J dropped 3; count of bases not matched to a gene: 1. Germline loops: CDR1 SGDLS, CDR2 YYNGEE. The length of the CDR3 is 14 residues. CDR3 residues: CASSVAGGKETQYF. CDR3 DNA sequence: TGTGCCAGCAGCGTAGCGGGGGGGAAAGAGACCCAGTACTTC.